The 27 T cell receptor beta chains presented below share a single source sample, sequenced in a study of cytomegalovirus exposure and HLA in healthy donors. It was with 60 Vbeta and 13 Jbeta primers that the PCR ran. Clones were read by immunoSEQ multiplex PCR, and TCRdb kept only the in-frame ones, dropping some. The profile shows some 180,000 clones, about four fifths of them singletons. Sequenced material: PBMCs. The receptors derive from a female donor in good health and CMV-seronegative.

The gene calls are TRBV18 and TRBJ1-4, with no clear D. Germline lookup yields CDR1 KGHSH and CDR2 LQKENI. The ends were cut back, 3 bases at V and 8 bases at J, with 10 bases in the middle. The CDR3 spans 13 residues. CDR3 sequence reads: CASSPPLREKLFF. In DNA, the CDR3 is TGTGCCAGCTCACCGCCATTGAGGGAAAAACTGTTTTTT.

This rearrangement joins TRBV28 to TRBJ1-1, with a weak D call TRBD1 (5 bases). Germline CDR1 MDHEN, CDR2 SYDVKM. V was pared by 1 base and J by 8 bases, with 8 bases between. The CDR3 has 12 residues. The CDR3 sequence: CASSLSGLEAFF. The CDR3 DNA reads TGTGCCAGCAGTTTATCGGGACTCGAAGCTTTCTTT.

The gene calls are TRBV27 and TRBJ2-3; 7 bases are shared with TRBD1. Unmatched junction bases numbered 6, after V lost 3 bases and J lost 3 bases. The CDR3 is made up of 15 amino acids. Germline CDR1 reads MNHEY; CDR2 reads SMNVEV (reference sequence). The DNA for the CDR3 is TGTGCCAGCAGTTTCGACAGGGACGGGACAGATACGCAGTATTTT. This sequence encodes CASSFDRDGTDTQYF.

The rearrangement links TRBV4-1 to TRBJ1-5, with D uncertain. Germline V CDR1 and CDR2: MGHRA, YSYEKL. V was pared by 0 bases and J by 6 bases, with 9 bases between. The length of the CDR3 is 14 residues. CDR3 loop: CASSQDLGIQPQHF. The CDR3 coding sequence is TGCGCCAGCAGCCAAGATCTCGGGATTCAGCCCCAGCATTTT.

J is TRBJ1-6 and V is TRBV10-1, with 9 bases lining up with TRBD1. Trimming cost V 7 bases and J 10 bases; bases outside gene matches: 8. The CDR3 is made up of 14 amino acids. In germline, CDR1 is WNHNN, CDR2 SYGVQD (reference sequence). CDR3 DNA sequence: TGCGCCAGCAAACCGGGACAGGGAAGATCACCCCTCCACTTT. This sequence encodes CASKPGQGRSPLHF.

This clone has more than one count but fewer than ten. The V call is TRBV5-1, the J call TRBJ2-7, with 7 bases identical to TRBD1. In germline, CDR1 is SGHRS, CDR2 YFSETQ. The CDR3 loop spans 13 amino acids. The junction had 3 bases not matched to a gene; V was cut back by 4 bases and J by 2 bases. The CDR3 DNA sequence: TGCGCCAGCAGCGTGACAGGGACCTACGAGCAGTACTTC. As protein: CASSVTGTYEQYF.

In nucleotides, the CDR3 is TGTGCCACCAGCGGGACTAGCGGGTACGAGCAGTACTTC. Protein: CATSGTSGYEQYF. The chain is built from TRBV15 and TRBJ2-7; TRBD2 matches at 12 bases. The V segment lost 5 bases and the J segment 4 bases; nucleotides outside the gene matches: 0. The CDR3 sequence is 13 residues long. Germline V CDR1 and CDR2: LNHNV, YYDKDF (reference sequence). Looking up the rest from reference TRBV15 and TRBJ2-7 gives the full variable domain: DAMVIQNPRYQVTQFGKPVTLSCSQTLNHNVMYWYQQKSSQAPKLLFHYYDKDFNNEADTPDNFQSRRPNTSFCFLDIRSPGLGDTAMYLCATSGTSGYEQYFGPGTRLTVT.

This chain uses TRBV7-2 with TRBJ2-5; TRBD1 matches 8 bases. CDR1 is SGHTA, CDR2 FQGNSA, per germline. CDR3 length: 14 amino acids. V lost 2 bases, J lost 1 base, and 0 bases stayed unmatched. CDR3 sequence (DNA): TGTGCCAGCAGCTTAACAGGGGGCCAAGAGACCCAGTACTTC. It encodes CASSLTGGQETQYF.

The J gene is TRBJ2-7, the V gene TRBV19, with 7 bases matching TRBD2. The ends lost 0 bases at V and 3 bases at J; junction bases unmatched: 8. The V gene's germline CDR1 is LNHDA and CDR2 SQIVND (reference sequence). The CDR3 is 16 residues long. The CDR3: CASSIEPSGLSYEQYF. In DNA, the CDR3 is TGTGCCAGTAGTATAGAGCCCTCGGGACTAAGCTACGAGCAGTACTTC. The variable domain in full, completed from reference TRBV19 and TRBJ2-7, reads DGGITQSPKYLFRKEGQNVTLSCEQNLNHDAMYWYRQDPGQGLRLIYYSQIVNDFQKGDIAEGYSVSREKKESFPLTVTSAQKNPTAFYLCASSIEPSGLSYEQYFGPGTRLTVT.

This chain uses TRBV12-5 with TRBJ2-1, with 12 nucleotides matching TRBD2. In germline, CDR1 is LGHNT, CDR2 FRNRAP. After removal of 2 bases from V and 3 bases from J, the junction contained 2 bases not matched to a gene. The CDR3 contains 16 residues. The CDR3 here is CASGLRLAGVYNEQFF. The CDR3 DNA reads TGTGCTAGTGGTTTGAGACTAGCGGGAGTCTACAATGAGCAGTTCTTC.

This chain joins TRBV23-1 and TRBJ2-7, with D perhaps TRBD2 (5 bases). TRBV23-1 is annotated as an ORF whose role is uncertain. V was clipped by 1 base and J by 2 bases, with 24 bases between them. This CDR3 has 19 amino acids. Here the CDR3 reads CASSQFKQQERQTTYEQYF. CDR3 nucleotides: TGCGCCAGCAGTCAATTTAAACAGCAGGAGCGGCAGACAACCTACGAGCAGTACTTC.

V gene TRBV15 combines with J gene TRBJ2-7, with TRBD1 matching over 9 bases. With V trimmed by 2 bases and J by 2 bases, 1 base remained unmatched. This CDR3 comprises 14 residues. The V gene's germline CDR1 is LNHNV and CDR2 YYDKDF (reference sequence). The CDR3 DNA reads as TGTGCCACCAGCAGATACAGGGGGCCCTACGAGCAGTACTTC. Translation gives CATSRYRGPYEQYF.

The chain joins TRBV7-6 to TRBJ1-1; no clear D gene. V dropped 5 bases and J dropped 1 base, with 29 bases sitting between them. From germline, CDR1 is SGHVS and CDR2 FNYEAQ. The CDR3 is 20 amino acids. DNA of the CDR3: TGTGCCAGCAGCCCTAACTACTTTGATCGGGCGGACGCGGGGAACACTGAAGCTTTCTTT. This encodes CASSPNYFDRADAGNTEAFF.

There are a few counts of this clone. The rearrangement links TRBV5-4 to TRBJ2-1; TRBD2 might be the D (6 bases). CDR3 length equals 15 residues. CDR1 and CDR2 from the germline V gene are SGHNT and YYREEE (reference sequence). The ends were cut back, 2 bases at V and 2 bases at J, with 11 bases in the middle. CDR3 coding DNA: TGTGCCAGCAGCTTCGCCCCGGGGGCCTACAATGAGCAGTTCTTC. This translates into CASSFAPGAYNEQFF.

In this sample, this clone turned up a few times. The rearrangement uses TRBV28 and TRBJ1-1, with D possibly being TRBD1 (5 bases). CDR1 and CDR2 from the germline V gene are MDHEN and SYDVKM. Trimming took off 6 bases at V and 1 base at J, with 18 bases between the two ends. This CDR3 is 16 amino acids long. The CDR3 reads CASSPVGGSWNTEAFF. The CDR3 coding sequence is TGTGCCAGCAGCCCCGTGGGGGGGTCGTGGAACACTGAAGCTTTCTTT.

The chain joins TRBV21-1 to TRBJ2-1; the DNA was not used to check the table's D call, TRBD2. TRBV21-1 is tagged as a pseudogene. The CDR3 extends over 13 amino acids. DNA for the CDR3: TGTGCCAGCACTAGCGGGAGGGATTATGAGCAGTTCTTC. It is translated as CASTSGRDYEQFF.

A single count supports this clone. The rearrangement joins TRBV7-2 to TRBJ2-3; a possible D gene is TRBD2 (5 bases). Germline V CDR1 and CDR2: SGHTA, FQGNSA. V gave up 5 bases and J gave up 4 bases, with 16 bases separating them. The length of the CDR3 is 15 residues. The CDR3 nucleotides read TGTGCCAGCAGCCGGGGAGTATACACGGCAGATACGCAGTATTTT. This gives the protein CASSRGVYTADTQYF.

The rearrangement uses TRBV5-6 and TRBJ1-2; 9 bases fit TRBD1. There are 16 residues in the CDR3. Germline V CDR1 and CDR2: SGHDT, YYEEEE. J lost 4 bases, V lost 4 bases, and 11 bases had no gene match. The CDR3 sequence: CASSPDGGTGSYGYTF. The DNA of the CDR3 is TGTGCCAGCAGCCCTGATGGGGGGACAGGGAGCTATGGCTACACCTTC.

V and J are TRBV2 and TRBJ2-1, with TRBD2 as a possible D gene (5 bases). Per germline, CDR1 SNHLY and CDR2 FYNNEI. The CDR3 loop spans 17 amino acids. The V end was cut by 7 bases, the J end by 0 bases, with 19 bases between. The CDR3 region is CASTVRAGWSSYNEQFF. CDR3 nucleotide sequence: TGTGCCAGCACCGTTAGGGCGGGTTGGAGCTCCTACAATGAGCAGTTCTTC.

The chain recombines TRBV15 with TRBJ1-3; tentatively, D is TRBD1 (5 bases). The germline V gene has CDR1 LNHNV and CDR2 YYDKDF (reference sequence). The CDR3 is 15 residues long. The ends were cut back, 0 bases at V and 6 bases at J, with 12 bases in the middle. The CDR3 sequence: CATSRDRGGENTIYF. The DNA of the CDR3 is TGTGCCACCAGCAGAGATCGGGGAGGGGAAAACACCATATATTTT.

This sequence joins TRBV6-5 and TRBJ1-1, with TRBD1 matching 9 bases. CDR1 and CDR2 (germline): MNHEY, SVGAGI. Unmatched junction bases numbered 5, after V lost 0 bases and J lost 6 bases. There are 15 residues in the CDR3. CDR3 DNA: TGTGCCAGCAGTTACTCGCCGGGACAGGGTCCTGAAGCTTTCTTT. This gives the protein CASSYSPGQGPEAFF.

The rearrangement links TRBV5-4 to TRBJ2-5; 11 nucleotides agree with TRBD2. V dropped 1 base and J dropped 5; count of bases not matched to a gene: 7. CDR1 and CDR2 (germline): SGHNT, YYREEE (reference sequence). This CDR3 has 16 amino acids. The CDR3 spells CASSLWLAGGGETQYF. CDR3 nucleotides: TGTGCCAGCAGCTTGTGGCTAGCGGGAGGTGGGGAGACCCAGTACTTC.

The CDR3 reads CASSYGGTGGPGEAFF. CDR3 nucleotides: TGTGCCAGCAGTTACGGGGGAACAGGGGGCCCAGGAGAAGCTTTCTTT. The rearrangement links TRBV6-5 to TRBJ1-1; 9 bases agree with TRBD1. Germline V gene data show CDR1 as MNHEY and CDR2 as SVGAGI. V was clipped by 2 bases and J by 8 bases; unmatched bases: 12. There are 16 residues in the CDR3.

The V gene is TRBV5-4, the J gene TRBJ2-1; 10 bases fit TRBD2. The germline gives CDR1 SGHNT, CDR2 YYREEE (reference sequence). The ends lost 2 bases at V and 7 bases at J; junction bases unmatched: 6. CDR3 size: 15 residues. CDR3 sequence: CASSFFQRGGNEQFF. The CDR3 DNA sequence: TGTGCCAGCAGCTTTTTCCAGCGGGGGGGGAATGAGCAGTTCTTC.

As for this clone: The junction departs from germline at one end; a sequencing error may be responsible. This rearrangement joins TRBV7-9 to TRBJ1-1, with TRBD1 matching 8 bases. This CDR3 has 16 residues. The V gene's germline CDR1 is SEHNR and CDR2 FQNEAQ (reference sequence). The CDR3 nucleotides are TGTTCCAGCAGCCCCGACAGGGGAGTCGTAAACACTGAAGCTTTCTTT. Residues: CSSSPDRGVVNTEAFF.

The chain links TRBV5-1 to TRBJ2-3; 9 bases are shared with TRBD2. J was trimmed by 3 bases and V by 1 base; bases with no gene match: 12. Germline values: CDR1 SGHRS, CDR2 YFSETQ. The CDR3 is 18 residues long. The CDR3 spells CASSLFAGGLSTTDTQYF. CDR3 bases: TGCGCCAGCAGCTTGTTTGCGGGGGGGCTAAGTACGACAGATACGCAGTATTTT. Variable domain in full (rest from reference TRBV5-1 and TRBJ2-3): KAGVTQTPRYLIKTRGQQVTLSCSPISGHRSVSWYQQTPGQGLQFLFEYFSETQRNKGNFPGRFSGRQFSNSRSEMNVSTLELGDSALYLCASSLFAGGLSTTDTQYFGPGTRLTVL.

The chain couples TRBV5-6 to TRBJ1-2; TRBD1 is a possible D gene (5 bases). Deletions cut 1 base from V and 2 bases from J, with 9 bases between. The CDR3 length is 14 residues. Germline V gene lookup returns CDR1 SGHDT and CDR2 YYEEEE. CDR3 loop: CASSLFDRNYGYTF. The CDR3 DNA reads TGTGCCAGCAGCTTGTTCGACAGAAACTATGGCTACACCTTC.